Below, 24 T cell receptor beta chains from the same sample are listed, as sequenced in a study of blood T cells in healthy people across ages. PCR was performed a second time for about 7 to 12 cycles using a sample-barcoded 5' primer and a J-beta primer mix. TCRdb passed the 5' RACE reads through MiXCR, listing each CDR3 protein once. The top ten hold around 23% of the sample, which has 1.5 million to 2 million distinct CDR3 sequences, approximately 39% seen once. The sequenced sample was blood. These TCRs come from a human donor in good health.

This chain uses TRBV7-3 with TRBJ2-5; D not certain. Trimming left V 5 bases short and J 7 bases short, with 14 bases between. This CDR3 is 13 amino acids long. Per the germline V gene, CDR1 is SGHTA and CDR2 is FQGTGA. The CDR3 DNA follows: TGTGCCAGCAGCCCCCACGGCGGCGGGACCCAGTACTTC. Translated, it gives CASSPHGGGTQYF.

This clonotype was found a few times. The chain recombines TRBV20-1 with TRBJ1-2, with D perhaps matching TRBD1 (5 bases). V lost 6 bases to trimming and J lost 4 bases, with 9 bases between them. Germline V gene sequence: CDR1 DFQATT, CDR2 SNEGSKA (reference sequence). The CDR3 loop spans 11 amino acids. The CDR3 region is CSAGHLYGYTF. CDR3 DNA: TGCAGTGCAGGACACCTCTATGGCTACACCTTC.

This chain joins TRBV6-5 and TRBJ2-5, with D unclear. The last part of the DNA fits TRBJ2-7 better; the J call may be wrong. The CDR3 is made up of 13 amino acids. The germline V gene encodes CDR1 MNHEY and CDR2 SVGAGI. CDR3 DNA sequence: TGTGCCAGCAGTTACGCGGAAGGTAGCGAGCAGTACTTC. As protein: CASSYAEGSEQYF.

This clonotype was observed a handful of times. The chain joins TRBV24-1 to TRBJ2-4; the D is unclear. Trimming shortened V by 1 base and J by 5 bases, and 5 bases separated the two germline ends. CDR1 and CDR2 (germline): KGHDR, SFDVKD. The CDR3 is made up of 13 amino acids. The CDR3 DNA reads TGTGCCACCAGTGATTTTGGGGAAAACATTCAGTACTTC. It specifies CATSDFGENIQYF.

This clonotype was observed a handful of times. DNA of the CDR3: TGTGCCAGCAGTTACTCTATTTACCAGACAGCCGAAGAGGGCTACACCTTC. Protein sequence: CASSYSIYQTAEEGYTF. The chain is built from TRBV6-5 and TRBJ1-2; possible D gene TRBD1, 5 bases. Germline V gene lookup returns CDR1 MNHEY and CDR2 SVGAGI. Trimming removed 0 bases from V and 8 bases from J, with 22 bases in between. The CDR3 has 17 amino acids.

V is TRBV12-3 or TRBV12-4 and J is TRBJ1-4, with a possible D match to TRBD1 (5 bases). The CDR3 runs 12 residues. V was trimmed by 6 bases and J by 13 bases, leaving 15 bases between them. DNA of the CDR3: TGTGCCAGCAGCCTCAGGGACGGTAGACTGTTTTTT. Its translation is CASSLRDGRLFF.

This clonotype appeared many times. V usage is TRBV20-1 and J usage is TRBJ2-4; a possible D gene is TRBD1 (6 bases). Trimming removed 7 bases from V and 3 bases from J, with 16 bases in between. Germline assignment: CDR1 DFQATT and CDR2 SNEGSKA (reference sequence). This CDR3 is built from 14 residues. The CDR3 DNA is TGCAGTGTTAAACAGGGCTATGGCAAAAACATTCAGTACTTC. Its translation: CSVKQGYGKNIQYF.

The chain joins TRBV2 to TRBJ2-1, with a weak D call TRBD2 (6 bases). The CDR3 length is 15 residues. From germline, CDR1 is SNHLY and CDR2 FYNNEI. Deletions cut 4 bases from V and 0 bases from J, with 10 bases between. Here the CDR3 reads CASSVAESSYNEQFF. The CDR3 DNA is TGTGCCAGCAGTGTAGCGGAGTCCTCCTACAATGAGCAGTTCTTC.

This sequence joins TRBV28 and TRBJ2-1; TRBD1 aligns across 9 bases. The germline gives CDR1 MDHEN, CDR2 SYDVKM. The junction had 10 bases not matched to a gene; V was cut back by 6 bases and J by 4 bases. The CDR3 covers 16 residues. This CDR3 reads CASSNRGPGTYNEQFF. For the CDR3, the DNA is TGTGCCAGCAGCAACAGGGGGCCCGGCACTTACAATGAGCAGTTCTTC.

In its sample, this clonotype was seen a few times. J is TRBJ2-3 and V is TRBV7-8, with D tentatively TRBD2 (5 bases). Germline-derived CDR1 and CDR2 are SGHVS and FQNEAQ. Between the trimmed V and J ends, which lost 4 bases and 4 bases, there was a span of 18 bases. There are 16 residues in the CDR3. The CDR3 DNA reads TGTGCCAGCAGCTGGGTCCTCCCTGGGAGCGCAGATACGCAGTATTTT. The encoded protein is CASSWVLPGSADTQYF. The variable domain in full, completed from reference TRBV7-8 and TRBJ2-3, reads GAGVSQSPRYKVAKRGQDVALRCDPISGHVSLFWYQQALGQGPEFLTYFQNEAQLDKSGLPSDRFFAERPEGSVSTLKIQRTQQEDSAVYLCASSWVLPGSADTQYFGPGTRLTVL.

V is TRBV7-9 and J is TRBJ2-1; 15 bases align to TRBD2. CDR1 and CDR2 from the germline V gene are SEHNR and FQNEAQ (reference sequence). Germline trimming cut 3 bases from V and 7 bases from J; bases unmatched to any gene: 1. The CDR3 has 15 amino acids. The CDR3 loop is CASSFGTSGRNEQFF. The CDR3 DNA reads as TGTGCCAGCAGCTTCGGGACTAGCGGGAGGAATGAGCAGTTCTTC.

The chain carries TRBV4-1 and TRBJ2-6, with D perhaps TRBD1 (5 bases). This CDR3 contains 17 residues. Germline CDR1 reads MGHRA; CDR2 reads YSYEKL. Trimming took off 0 bases at V and 2 bases at J, with 11 bases between the two ends. The CDR3: CASSQDPPRAGANVLTF. The CDR3 nucleotides read TGCGCCAGCAGCCAAGACCCTCCCAGGGCTGGGGCCAACGTCCTGACTTTC.

Only a few counts were recorded for this clonotype. This chain connects TRBV28 to TRBJ2-7, with D perhaps TRBD2 (6 bases). Germline CDR1 MDHEN, CDR2 SYDVKM. CDR3 length equals 14 residues. The V gene lost 4 bases and the J gene lost 7 bases, with 17 bases spanning the gap. CDR3 sequence reads: CASSSGGVPGEQYF. DNA for the CDR3: TGTGCCAGCAGTTCTGGCGGGGTCCCAGGGGAGCAGTACTTC.

J is TRBJ1-2 and V is TRBV29-1; D not resolved. The CDR3 is 10 residues long. Germline V gene lookup returns CDR1 SQVTM and CDR2 ANQGSEA. The ends were cut back, 7 bases at V and 6 bases at J, with 9 bases in the middle. The CDR3: CSAYSNGYTF. The CDR3 DNA reads TGCAGCGCCTACAGTAATGGCTACACCTTC.

The V call is TRBV11-3, the J call TRBJ2-7; 8 nucleotides align to TRBD1. V lost 0 bases, J lost 7 bases, and 14 bases stayed unmatched. There are 17 residues in the CDR3. The V gene's germline CDR1 is SGHNT and CDR2 YENEEA. CDR3 nucleotide sequence: TGTGCCAGCAGCTTAGATCGCCTCGGGGACAGGTATCTTGAGCAGTACTTC. It encodes CASSLDRLGDRYLEQYF.

The CDR3 is CASSSSQEDTQYF. CDR3 DNA sequence: TGTGCCAGCAGCTCAAGTCAGGAAGATACGCAGTATTTT. The V call is TRBV7-8, the J call TRBJ2-3; no clear D gene. V gave up 4 bases and J gave up 5 bases, with 10 bases separating them. The CDR3 runs to 13 residues. CDR1 and CDR2 from the germline V gene are SGHVS and FQNEAQ.

This clonotype was observed a few times. The chain has TRBV10-3 and TRBJ2-7, with D perhaps matching TRBD2 (6 bases). The CDR3 is made up of 15 amino acids. Germline lookup yields CDR1 ENHRY and CDR2 SYGVKD. Between the trimmed V and J ends, which lost 10 bases and 2 bases, there was a span of 21 bases. As DNA, the CDR3 is TGTGCCACAAATTTTGGAGGGCGACCACCCTACGAGCAGTACTTC. This encodes CATNFGGRPPYEQYF.

Comment on this clonotype: A read error likely explains this, since a far larger clone differs by one base. The chain recombines TRBV13 with TRBJ2-6, with no clear D. The CDR3 covers 13 residues. Germline CDR1 PRHDT, CDR2 FYEKMQ (reference sequence). Here the CDR3 DNA reads TGTGCCGGCAGCTTTACTGGGGCCAACGTCCTGACTTTC. Protein: CAGSFTGANVLTF. The variable domain in full, completed from reference TRBV13 and TRBJ2-6, reads AAGVIQSPRHLIKEKRETATLKCYPIPRHDTVYWYQQGPGQDPQFLISFYEKMQSDKGSIPDRFSAQQFSDYHSELNMSSLELGDSALYFCAGSFTGANVLTFGAGSRLTVL.

This clonotype was observed a handful of times. Mismatch with germline at one junction end may stem from a read error. V gene TRBV6-5 combines with J gene TRBJ2-5; D possibly corresponds to TRBD1 (6 bases). Germline CDR1 reads MNHEY; CDR2 reads SVGAGI. CDR3 size: 16 residues. The CDR3 coding sequence is TGCGCCAGCAGTTACTCAACTTACCCAGGGGCAGAGACCCAGTACTTC. Translated: CASSYSTYPGAETQYF.

This clonotype has more than one count but fewer than ten. The chain joins TRBV4-2 to TRBJ1-2, with 7 bases that match TRBD1. Looked up from germline, CDR1 is LGHNA and CDR2 is YNFKEQ. Losses at the gene ends were 0 bases for V and 11 bases for J; bases not matched to a gene: 9. This CDR3 has 14 residues. CDR3 amino acids: CASSQDEDRHSYTF. DNA for the CDR3: TGTGCCAGCAGCCAAGATGAGGACAGGCACTCGTACACCTTC.

A few counts support this clonotype. The chain couples TRBV7-3 to TRBJ2-3; 10 bases are a match to TRBD2. Losses at the gene ends were 7 bases for V and 5 bases for J; bases not matched to a gene: 12. Germline lookup yields CDR1 SGHTA and CDR2 FQGTGA. The CDR3 is 16 residues long. As DNA, the CDR3 is TGTGCCAGCACCCTCCAAGCGGGGGGGACAGTAGATACGCAGTATTTT. Protein: CASTLQAGGTVDTQYF.

This chain uses TRBV12-3 or TRBV12-4 with TRBJ2-3; D gene ambiguous. Trimming cost V 8 bases and J 6 bases, with 15 bases left between them. This CDR3 has 13 amino acids. The CDR3 coding sequence is TGTGCCAGCGCCACAGTGGGGTTGGATACGCAGTATTTT. It specifies CASATVGLDTQYF.

The chain employs TRBV5-1 and TRBJ2-1, with D hard to call. This CDR3 has 16 amino acids. Trimming took 4 bases from V and 3 from J, leaving 17 bases between them. The V gene's germline CDR1 is SGHRS and CDR2 YFSETQ. The CDR3 sequence is CASSRRLASGYNEQFF. DNA for the CDR3: TGCGCCAGCAGCCGTCGTTTAGCTTCGGGCTACAATGAGCAGTTCTTC.

This clonotype was counted only a few times. CDR3 sequence (DNA): TGTGCCAGCAGCCCCTGGACAGGGGGCGGATTGGAGCCCCAGCATTTT. Its protein is CASSPWTGGGLEPQHF. V gene TRBV4-2 combines with J gene TRBJ1-5; the match to TRBD1 covers 11 bases. The V gene end was trimmed by 4 bases and the J gene end by 8 bases; junction bases not matched to a gene: 10. The germline V gene has CDR1 LGHNA and CDR2 YNFKEQ. This CDR3 has 16 amino acids.